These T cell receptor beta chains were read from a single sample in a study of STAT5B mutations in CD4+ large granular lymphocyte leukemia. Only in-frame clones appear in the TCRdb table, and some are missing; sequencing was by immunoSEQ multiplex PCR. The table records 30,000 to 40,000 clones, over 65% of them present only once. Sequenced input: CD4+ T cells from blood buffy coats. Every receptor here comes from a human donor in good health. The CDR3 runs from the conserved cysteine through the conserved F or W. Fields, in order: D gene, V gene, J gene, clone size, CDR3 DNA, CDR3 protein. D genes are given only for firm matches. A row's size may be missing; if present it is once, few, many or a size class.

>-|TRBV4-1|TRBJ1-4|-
TGCGCCAGCAGCCAAGTGGGGACATTTAATGAAAAACTGTTTTTT
CASSQVGTFNEKLFF
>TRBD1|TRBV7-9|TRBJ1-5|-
TGTGCCAGCAGCCCCGGACAGGGGGAAGGACCCCAGCATTTT
CASSPGQGEGPQHF
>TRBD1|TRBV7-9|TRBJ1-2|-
TGTGCCAGCAGCCGACAGGGACCGAACTATGGCTACACCTTC
CASSRQGPNYGYTF
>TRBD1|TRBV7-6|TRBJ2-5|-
TGTGCCAGCAGCTTAAGGGGACAGGGTTTTCGAGAGACCCAGTACTTC
CASSLRGQGFRETQYF
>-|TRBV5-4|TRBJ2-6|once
TGTGCCAGCAGCCGAGACAGACCCTCTGGGGCCAACGTCCTGACTTTC
CASSRDRPSGANVLTF
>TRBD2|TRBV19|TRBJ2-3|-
TGTGCCAGTAGGATTAGCGGGGGGGCTTGGGACACAGATACGCAGTATTTT
CASRISGGAWDTDTQYF
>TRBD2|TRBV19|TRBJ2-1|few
TGTGCCAGTAGGCGGAGGGAGGGCAATGAGCAGTTCTTC
CASRRREGNEQFF
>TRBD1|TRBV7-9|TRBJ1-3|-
TGTGCCAGCAGCTATACCGGGACAGTCGGAAACACCATATATTTT
CASSYTGTVGNTIYF
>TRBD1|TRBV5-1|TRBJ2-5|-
TGCGCCAGCAGCCCCGGGACAGGGGGGCGGGAGACCCAGTACTTC
CASSPGTGGRETQYF
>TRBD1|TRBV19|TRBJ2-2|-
TGTGCCACCGCCTCCGGGACAGGGAGAACCGGGGAGCTGTTTTTT
CATASGTGRTGELFF
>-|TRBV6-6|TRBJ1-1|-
TGTGCCAGCAGTTACTCAGCATCCAGGGCTGGCACTGAAGCTTTCTTT
CASSYSASRAGTEAFF
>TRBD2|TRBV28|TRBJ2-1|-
TGTGCCAGCAGTTTACGGCGGGGGGGCGTAAATGAGCAGTTCTTC
CASSLRRGGVNEQFF
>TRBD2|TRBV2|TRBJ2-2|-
TGTGCCAGCAGACTAGCGGGGGGTTGGACCGGGGAGCTGTTTTTT
CASRLAGGWTGELFF